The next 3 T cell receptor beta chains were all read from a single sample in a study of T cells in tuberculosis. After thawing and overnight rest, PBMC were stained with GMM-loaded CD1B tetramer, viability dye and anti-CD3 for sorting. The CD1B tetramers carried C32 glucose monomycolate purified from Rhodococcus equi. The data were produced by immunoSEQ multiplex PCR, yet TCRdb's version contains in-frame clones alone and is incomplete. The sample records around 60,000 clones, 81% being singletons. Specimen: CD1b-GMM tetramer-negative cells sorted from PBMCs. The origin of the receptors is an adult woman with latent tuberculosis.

CDR3 nucleotide sequence: TGTGCCAGCAGCGCTGGGACTAGCGGGAGACAAGGCACAGATACGCAGTATTTT. Amino acid sequence: CASSAGTSGRQGTDTQYF. This chain uses TRBV2 with TRBJ2-3; 14 bases line up with TRBD2. Germline V gene data show CDR1 as SNHLY and CDR2 as FYNNEI. The CDR3 loop spans 18 amino acids. V lost 6 bases and J lost 1; bases outside the gene matches: 9.

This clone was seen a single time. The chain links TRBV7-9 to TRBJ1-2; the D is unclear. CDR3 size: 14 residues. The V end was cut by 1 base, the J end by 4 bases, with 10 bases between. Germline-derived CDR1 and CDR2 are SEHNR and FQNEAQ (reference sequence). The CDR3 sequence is CASSLVGGSYGYTF. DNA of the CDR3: TGTGCCAGCAGCTTAGTCGGAGGCAGCTATGGCTACACCTTC.

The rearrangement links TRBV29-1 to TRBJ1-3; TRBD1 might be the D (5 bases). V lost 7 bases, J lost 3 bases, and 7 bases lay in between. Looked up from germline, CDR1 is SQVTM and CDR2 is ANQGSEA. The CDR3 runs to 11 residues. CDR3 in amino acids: CSGQLGNTIYF. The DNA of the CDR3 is TGCAGCGGACAGCTTGGAAACACCATATATTTT.